Listed below are T cell receptor beta chains from one sample, sequenced in a study of Ad26.COV2.S vaccination and SARS-CoV-2 variants. TCRdb keeps only in-frame clones here, not all; method: immunoSEQ multiplex PCR. The sample consists of 350,000 to 500,000 clones, approximately 92% of them appearing once. Sample: peripheral blood, taken in a trial of Ad26.COV2.S vaccine versus placebo. The receptors derive from a person between 18 and 60 years old who received the Ad26.COV2.S COVID-19 vaccine or a placebo. CDR3s include the opening cysteine and the closing phenylalanine or tryptophan. A D gene is named only where the DNA matches it firmly. Part of the rows lack a size; the others show once, few, many or a class for expanded clones.

v_gene,d_gene,len,abundance,j_gene,CDR3nt,CDR3aa
TRBV21-1,NA,20,NA,TRBJ2-2,TGTGCCAGCAGCAAAGTCCGATCCGGGACTAGCGGGAGACTCACCGGGGAGCTGTTTTTT,CASSKVRSGTSGRLTGELFF
TRBV10-3,NA,14,NA,TRBJ1-6,TGTGCCATCAGTGACAGGAACTATAATTCACCCCTCCACTTT,CAISDRNYNSPLHF
TRBV28,NA,14,NA,TRBJ1-2,TGTGCCAGCAGTTTGGGGCTAGACGGATTCGTACACACCTTC,CASSLGLDGFVHTF
TRBV10-2,NA,12,NA,TRBJ2-1,TGCGCCAGCAGTCAGGAGGGCAATGAGCAGTTCTTC,CASSQEGNEQFF
TRBV5-1,TRBD2,18,NA,TRBJ2-3,TGCGCCAGCAGCTTCCCCTATGGGACTAGCGGGCAAGCAGATACGCAGTATTTT,CASSFPYGTSGQADTQYF
TRBV11-2,NA,13,few,TRBJ1-5,TGTGCCAGCAGCTTTAGTAGCAATCAGCCCCAGCATTTT,CASSFSSNQPQHF
TRBV29-1,TRBD2,14,NA,TRBJ2-3,TGCAGCGTTCGGGCTAGCGGGAGTGGAGATACGCAGTATTTT,CSVRASGSGDTQYF
TRBV28,NA,15,NA,TRBJ1-6,TGTGCCAGCAGTTCTCAGGGGCATGCGAATTCACCCCTCCACTTT,CASSSQGHANSPLHF
TRBV27,NA,15,NA,TRBJ1-2,TGTGCCAGCAGCGGCGGAAGTCCCCTAAACTATGGCTACACCTTC,CASSGGSPLNYGYTF
TRBV6-5,TRBD2,14,NA,TRBJ2-1,TGTGCCAGCAGTTACTCGACTAGCGGGAATGAGCAGTTCTTC,CASSYSTSGNEQFF
TRBV6-5,TRBD2,16,NA,TRBJ2-7,TGTGCCAGCAGTTACTCTAGCGGGAGGCGACCCTACGAGCAGTACTTC,CASSYSSGRRPYEQYF
TRBV7-9,NA,13,NA,TRBJ1-1,TGTGCCAGCAGTTTAGTCGGGTTCGGTGAAGCTTTCTTT,CASSLVGFGEAFF
TRBV6-5,NA,12,NA,TRBJ2-7,TGTGCCAGCAGTTCGACGACCTACGAGCAGTACTTC,CASSSTTYEQYF
TRBV5-1,NA,14,NA,TRBJ2-7,TGCGCCAGCAGCACGGGGGACAGTCCCTACGAGCAGTACTTC,CASSTGDSPYEQYF
TRBV5-1,NA,14,NA,TRBJ1-2,TGCGCCAGCAGACCGAGGGACCGATACTATGGCTACACCTTC,CASRPRDRYYGYTF
TRBV7-6,NA,13,once,TRBJ1-2,TGTGCCAGCAGCCGGGACCCCGGAGGCGGCTACACCTTC,CASSRDPGGGYTF
TRBV6-6,NA,14,once,TRBJ2-3,TGTGCCAGCAGTTATATTACACGCACAGATACGCAGTATTTT,CASSYITRTDTQYF
TRBV11-2,TRBD1,13,NA,TRBJ2-5,TGTGCCAGCAGCAAGGGACAGGGGGAGACCCAGTACTTC,CASSKGQGETQYF
TRBV30,TRBD1,12,NA,TRBJ2-2,TGTGCCTGGGGACAGGACACCGGGGAGCTGTTTTTT,CAWGQDTGELFF
TRBV19,TRBD2,15,NA,TRBJ2-7,TGTGCCAGTAGTATAACGACTAGCGGTAACTACGAGCAGTACTTC,CASSITTSGNYEQYF